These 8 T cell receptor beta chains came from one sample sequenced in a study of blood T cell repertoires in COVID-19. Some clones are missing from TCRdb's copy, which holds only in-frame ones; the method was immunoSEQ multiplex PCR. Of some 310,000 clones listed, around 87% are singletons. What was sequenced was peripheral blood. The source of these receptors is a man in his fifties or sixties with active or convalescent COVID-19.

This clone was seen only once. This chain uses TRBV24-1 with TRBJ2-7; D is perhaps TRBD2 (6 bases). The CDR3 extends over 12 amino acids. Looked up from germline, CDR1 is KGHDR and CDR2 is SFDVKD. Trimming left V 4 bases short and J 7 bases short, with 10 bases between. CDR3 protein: CATSDGGREQYF. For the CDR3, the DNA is TGTGCCACCAGTGACGGGGGTCGAGAGCAGTACTTC.

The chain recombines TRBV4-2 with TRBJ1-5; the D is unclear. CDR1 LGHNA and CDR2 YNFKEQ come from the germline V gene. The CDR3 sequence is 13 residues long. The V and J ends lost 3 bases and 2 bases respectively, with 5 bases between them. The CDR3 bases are TGTGCCAGCAGCCACCGGGGCAATCAGCCCCAGCATTTT. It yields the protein CASSHRGNQPQHF.

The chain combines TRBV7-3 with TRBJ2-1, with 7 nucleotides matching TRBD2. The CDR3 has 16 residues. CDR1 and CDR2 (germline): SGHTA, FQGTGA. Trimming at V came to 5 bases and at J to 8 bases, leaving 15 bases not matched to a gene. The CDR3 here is CASSRDSGRLGDEQFF. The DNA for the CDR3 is TGTGCCAGCAGCAGAGATAGCGGGCGCCTTGGCGATGAGCAGTTCTTC.

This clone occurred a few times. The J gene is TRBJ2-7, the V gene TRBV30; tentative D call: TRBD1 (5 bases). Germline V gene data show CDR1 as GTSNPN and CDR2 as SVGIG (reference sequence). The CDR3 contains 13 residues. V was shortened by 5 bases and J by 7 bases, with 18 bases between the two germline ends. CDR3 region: CAWAGSATKEQYF. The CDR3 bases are TGTGCCTGGGCAGGGTCCGCGACGAAAGAGCAGTACTTC.

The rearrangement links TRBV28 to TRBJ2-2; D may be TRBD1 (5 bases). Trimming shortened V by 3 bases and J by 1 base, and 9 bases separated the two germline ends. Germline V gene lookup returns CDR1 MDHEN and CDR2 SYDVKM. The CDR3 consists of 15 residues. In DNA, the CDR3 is TGTGCCAGCAGTTTTAACCAGGGGAACACCGGGGAGCTGTTTTTT. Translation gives CASSFNQGNTGELFF. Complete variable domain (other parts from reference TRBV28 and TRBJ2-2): DVKVTQSSRYLVKRTGEKVFLECVQDMDHENMFWYRQDPGLGLRLIYFSYDVKMKEKGDIPEGYSVSREKKERFSLILESASTNQTSMYLCASSFNQGNTGELFFGEGSRLTVL.

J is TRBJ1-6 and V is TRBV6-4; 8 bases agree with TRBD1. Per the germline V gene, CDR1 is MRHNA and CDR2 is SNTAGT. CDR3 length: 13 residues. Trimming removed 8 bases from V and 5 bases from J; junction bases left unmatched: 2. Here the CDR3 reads CASPTGDNSPLHF. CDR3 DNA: TGTGCCAGCCCGACAGGGGATAATTCACCCCTCCACTTT.

CDR3 coding DNA: TGTGCCAGCAGCCGGGCAACCGTTAGCACTGAAGCTTTCTTT. This translates into CASSRATVSTEAFF. The J gene is TRBJ1-1, the V gene TRBV6-2 or TRBV6-3, with D hard to call. Trimming removed 6 bases at V and 4 bases at J, with 15 bases between. Looked up from germline, CDR1 is MNHEY and CDR2 is SVGEGT. The CDR3 totals 14 residues.

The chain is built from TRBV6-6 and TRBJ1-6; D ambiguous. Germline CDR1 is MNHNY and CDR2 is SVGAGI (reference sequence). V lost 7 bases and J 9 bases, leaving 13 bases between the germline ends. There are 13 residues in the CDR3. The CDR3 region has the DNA TGTGCCAGCACCGGCAGGTCCGTTTCACCCCTCCACTTT. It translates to CASTGRSVSPLHF.